The 32 T cell receptor beta chains below all came from one sample that was sequenced in a study of tumor-infiltrating lymphocytes in localized non-small cell lung cancer. Data came from immunoSEQ multiplex PCR; TCRdb stores just in-frame clones and leaves some out. Found here are 12,000 or so clones, about 79% of them singletons; the top ten hold over 3.5%. Sequencing was carried out using lung tumor tissue. Source of these receptors: a human donor with non-small cell lung cancer.

The rearrangement links TRBV7-2 to TRBJ1-1; TRBD1 might be the D (6 bases). The CDR3 has 15 amino acids. CDR1 SGHTA and CDR2 FQGNSA come from the germline V gene. Trimming pared 1 base from V and 6 bases from J, leaving 15 bases between. This chain's CDR3 is CASSLVAHRDAEAFF. The CDR3 DNA follows: TGTGCCAGCAGCTTAGTTGCCCACAGGGACGCTGAAGCTTTCTTT.

This clone was seen just once. This chain joins TRBV7-9 and TRBJ1-4; D unclear. Germline CDR1 reads SEHNR; CDR2 reads FQNEAQ (reference sequence). This CDR3 is 17 amino acids long. Trimming shortened V by 3 bases and J by 6 bases, and 20 bases separated the two germline ends. DNA of the CDR3: TGTGCCAGCAGCTTCCCGGATGGACGGAAGAACCATGAAAAACTGTTTTTT. This translates into CASSFPDGRKNHEKLFF.

The chain is built from TRBV11-2 and TRBJ1-3; the D gene is possibly TRBD1 (6 bases). Deletions cut 4 bases from V and 1 base from J, with 8 bases between. The CDR3 covers 14 residues. Germline V gene sequence: CDR1 SGHAT, CDR2 FQNNGV. In DNA, the CDR3 is TGTGCCAGCAGCTACAGGGTTTCTGGAAACACCATATATTTT. Protein product: CASSYRVSGNTIYF.

This chain uses TRBV6-1 with TRBJ1-2; TRBD1 aligns across 8 bases. Germline CDR1 MNHNS, CDR2 SASEGT. There are 15 residues in the CDR3. V shed 2 bases and J 5 bases; nucleotides not matched to a gene: 7. The CDR3 region is CASSEQTGVWYGYTF. Written as DNA, the CDR3 is TGTGCCAGCAGTGAACAGACAGGGGTATGGTATGGCTACACCTTC.

The chain joins TRBV27 to TRBJ1-2, with D maybe TRBD1 (5 bases). V was cut by 4 bases and J by 6 bases, with 18 bases left in between. The CDR3 loop spans 15 amino acids. The germline gives CDR1 MNHEY, CDR2 SMNVEV (reference sequence). The CDR3 loop reads CASSSVPGAGDGYTF. CDR3 DNA: TGTGCCAGCAGTTCTGTCCCGGGTGCGGGGGATGGCTACACCTTC.

The chain is built from TRBV10-3 and TRBJ1-1; D call uncertain. Per the germline V gene, CDR1 is ENHRY and CDR2 is SYGVKD. This CDR3 is 15 amino acids long. The V end was cut by 0 bases, the J end by 0 bases, with 8 bases between. In DNA form, the CDR3 reads TGTGCCATCAGTGAGTCGGCAGACCTGAACACTGAAGCTTTCTTT. It encodes CAISESADLNTEAFF.

This rearrangement joins TRBV18 to TRBJ2-2; TRBD2 aligns across 10 bases. This CDR3 has 17 residues. Trimming at V came to 1 base and at J to 6 bases, leaving 8 bases not matched to a gene. Germline V CDR1 and CDR2: KGHSH, LQKENI. The CDR3 sequence: CASSPRSGTSVAGELFF. The CDR3 DNA is TGTGCCAGCTCACCACGCTCCGGGACTAGCGTCGCCGGGGAGCTGTTTTTT.

Here the CDR3 reads CASSTGQGDRLNYGYTF. Here the CDR3 DNA reads TGTGCCAGTAGTACGGGACAGGGGGATCGATTGAACTATGGCTACACCTTC. The genes are TRBV19 and TRBJ1-2, with 11 bases that match TRBD1. The CDR3 sequence is 17 residues long. V shed 4 bases, J shed 2 bases, and the junction held 9 bases outside the gene matches. Per germline, CDR1 LNHDA and CDR2 SQIVND (reference sequence).

The genes are TRBV5-1 and TRBJ2-1; D possibly matches TRBD1 or TRBD2 (6 bases each). The CDR3 runs 14 residues. Germline values: CDR1 SGHRS, CDR2 YFSETQ. Trimming stripped 4 bases from V and 0 bases from J, with 8 bases between. The CDR3 loop reads CASSGGRSYNEQFF. CDR3 DNA sequence: TGCGCCAGCAGCGGGGGGCGCTCCTACAATGAGCAGTTCTTC.

V and J are TRBV5-6 and TRBJ1-2; tentatively, D is TRBD1 (5 bases). Germline V gene lookup returns CDR1 SGHDT and CDR2 YYEEEE. CDR3 length: 15 residues. The germline V and J ends were trimmed by 4 bases and 5 bases, with 18 bases remaining between them. The CDR3: CASSRTPRGDYGYTF. CDR3 in DNA: TGTGCCAGCAGCCGGACCCCCAGAGGGGATTATGGCTACACCTTC. Filled out from reference TRBV5-6 and TRBJ1-2, the complete variable domain reads DAGVTQSPTHLIKTRGQQVTLRCSPKSGHDTVSWYQQALGQGPQFIFQYYEEEERQRGNFPDRFSGHQFPNYSSELNVNALLLGDSALYLCASSRTPRGDYGYTFGSGTRLTVV.

The chain has TRBV7-9 and TRBJ2-7, with TRBD2 matching 11 bases. The CDR3 runs 14 residues. Germline CDR1 reads SEHNR; CDR2 reads FQNEAQ (reference sequence). After removal of 5 bases from V and 3 bases from J, the junction contained 3 bases not matched to a gene. CDR3 nucleotide sequence: TGTGCCAGCAGCACCGGGACTAGCGGCTACGAGCAGTACTTC. Amino acids: CASSTGTSGYEQYF.

This clone was seen a few times. V usage is TRBV5-5 and J usage is TRBJ2-7; TRBD2 agrees at 9 bases. Germline lookup yields CDR1 SGHKS and CDR2 YYEKEE (reference sequence). The CDR3 consists of 15 residues. V lost 1 base to trimming and J lost 4 bases; unmatched junction nucleotides: 6. The CDR3 DNA reads TGTGCCAGCAGCTTGTTTGCGGGAGGGCCTTACGAGCAGTACTTC. It codes for CASSLFAGGPYEQYF.

The chain recombines TRBV7-2 with TRBJ2-6; 7 bases match TRBD1. V gave up 5 bases and J gave up 1 base; unmatched junction bases: 14. Germline CDR1 is SGHTA and CDR2 is FQGNSA. CDR3 size: 19 residues. CDR3: CASSPRFGDSPSGANVLTF. The DNA for the CDR3 is TGTGCCAGCAGCCCTAGGTTTGGGGACAGCCCATCTGGGGCCAACGTCCTGACTTTC.

V and J are TRBV7-9 and TRBJ2-5; D may match TRBD1 or TRBD2 (5 bases each). Per the germline V gene, CDR1 is SEHNR and CDR2 is FQNEAQ (reference sequence). This CDR3 spans 15 amino acids. V lost 3 bases and J lost 4, with 15 bases in between. The CDR3 spells CASSFVLGVRETQYF. The CDR3 DNA follows: TGTGCCAGCAGCTTTGTGTTGGGGGTCCGAGAGACCCAGTACTTC.

The rearrangement uses TRBV7-2 and TRBJ2-5; D is unresolved. V lost 0 bases, J lost 2 bases, and 4 bases lay in between. The CDR3 consists of 13 residues. The V gene's germline CDR1 is SGHTA and CDR2 FQGNSA. The DNA for the CDR3 is TGTGCCAGCAGCTTAGCCCTACAAGAGACCCAGTACTTC. Translation: CASSLALQETQYF.

The J gene is TRBJ1-4, the V gene TRBV7-2; no clear D. The CDR3 is 15 amino acids. V dropped 5 bases and J dropped 0 bases, with 10 bases sitting between them. Per the germline V gene, CDR1 is SGHTA and CDR2 is FQGNSA. CDR3 nucleotides: TGTGCCAGCAGCATTAGAGCTACAACTAATGAAAAACTGTTTTTT. Protein sequence: CASSIRATTNEKLFF.

The chain uses TRBV5-1 and TRBJ2-5; D tentatively reads TRBD1 or TRBD2 (6 bases each). The V gene's germline CDR1 is SGHRS and CDR2 YFSETQ. The CDR3 covers 17 residues. V was clipped by 4 bases and J by 2 bases, with 21 bases between them. CDR3 in amino acids: CASSTWGPGARQETQYF. For the CDR3, the DNA is TGCGCCAGCAGCACATGGGGTCCGGGGGCGCGTCAAGAGACCCAGTACTTC.

The chain couples TRBV7-8 to TRBJ1-5; D is undetermined. Trimming took 1 base from V and 3 from J, leaving 7 bases between them. The CDR3 length is 14 residues. Germline V gene sequence: CDR1 SGHVS, CDR2 FQNEAQ. DNA for the CDR3: TGTGCCAGCAGCTTAGAGCTTACCAATCAGCCCCAGCATTTT. Amino acids: CASSLELTNQPQHF.

This clone was found a few times. The V gene is TRBV7-9, the J gene TRBJ1-2, with 8 bases identical to TRBD1. CDR1 and CDR2 (germline): SEHNR, FQNEAQ (reference sequence). The J segment lost 4 bases and the V segment lost 5 bases, leaving 9 bases of the junction unmatched. The CDR3 consists of 15 residues. CDR3 DNA sequence: TGTGCCAGCAGCCCCGGACAGGGTGAAGGCTATGGCTACACCTTC. It encodes CASSPGQGEGYGYTF.

In this sample, this clone turned up a few times. The chain joins TRBV2 to TRBJ1-6, with 8 bases identical to TRBD1. Germline trimming cut 6 bases from V and 10 bases from J; bases unmatched to any gene: 17. Germline assignment: CDR1 SNHLY and CDR2 FYNNEI. The CDR3 covers 17 residues. Here the CDR3 reads CASSSTIGQGQRSPLHF. CDR3 nucleotide sequence: TGTGCCAGCAGCAGCACTATAGGACAGGGCCAGAGGTCACCCCTCCACTTT.

This clone came up a few times. The chain is built from TRBV2 and TRBJ2-1; 7 positions match TRBD2. Germline V CDR1 and CDR2: SNHLY, FYNNEI. The trim removed 6 bases at V and 10 bases at J, leaving 6 bases unmatched. The CDR3 consists of 12 residues. Written as DNA, the CDR3 is TGTGCCAGCAGGCAAGCGGGGAGCGAGCAGTTCTTC. The encoded protein is CASRQAGSEQFF.

V usage is TRBV5-1 and J usage is TRBJ1-1; D perhaps matches TRBD1 (5 bases). The germline V gene has CDR1 SGHRS and CDR2 YFSETQ. The CDR3 loop spans 13 amino acids. V lost 9 bases to trimming and J lost 1 base, with 13 bases between them. CDR3 protein: CATQRGRNTEAFF. CDR3 DNA: TGCGCCACTCAAAGGGGACGGAACACTGAAGCTTTCTTT.

The chain uses TRBV5-6 and TRBJ1-5, with D possibly TRBD1 on 5 matching bases. This CDR3 has 15 residues. Germline loops: CDR1 SGHDT, CDR2 YYEEEE. Trimming removed 4 bases from V and 3 bases from J, with 14 bases in between. The CDR3 is CASSVEGRPNQPQHF. The CDR3, as DNA: TGTGCCAGCAGCGTGGAGGGGAGGCCCAATCAGCCCCAGCATTTT.

This clone was seen once. The gene calls are TRBV7-2 and TRBJ2-7; 7 bases match TRBD1. The CDR3 runs to 14 residues. After removal of 5 bases from V and 5 bases from J, the junction contained 9 bases not matched to a gene. Germline V gene data show CDR1 as SGHTA and CDR2 as FQGNSA. Here the CDR3 reads CASSPRQGSNEQYV. CDR3 DNA: TGTGCCAGCAGCCCCAGACAGGGTTCCAACGAGCAGTACGTC.

The V gene is TRBV6-1, the J gene TRBJ1-6; D gene ambiguous. The V and J ends lost 4 bases and 7 bases respectively, with 11 bases between them. The CDR3 covers 14 residues. Germline V lookup: CDR1 MNHNS, CDR2 SASEGT. CDR3 amino acids: CASSGGAWNSPLHF. The DNA for the CDR3 is TGTGCCAGCAGTGGGGGAGCATGGAATTCACCCCTCCACTTT.

The rearrangement joins TRBV10-3 to TRBJ1-2; D remains unclear. Between the trimmed V and J ends, which lost 0 bases and 2 bases, there was a span of 13 bases. The germline V gene encodes CDR1 ENHRY and CDR2 SYGVKD. CDR3 length equals 16 residues. CDR3 loop: CAISESMFGVNYGYTF. DNA for the CDR3: TGTGCCATCAGTGAGTCGATGTTCGGGGTAAACTATGGCTACACCTTC.

The V gene is TRBV25-1, the J gene TRBJ1-6; the D gene is possibly TRBD1 (5 bases). CDR1 is MGHDK, CDR2 SYGVNS, per germline. The CDR3 spans 14 residues. Between the trimmed V and J ends, which lost 8 bases and 5 bases, there was a span of 13 bases. The CDR3 DNA sequence: TGTGCCAGCCGCCGACAGCAGAATAATTCACCCCTCCACTTT. Translating it yields CASRRQQNNSPLHF.

V usage is TRBV7-8 and J usage is TRBJ2-2; tentative D call: TRBD1 (6 bases). CDR1 is SGHVS, CDR2 FQNEAQ, per germline. The CDR3 contains 16 residues. V gave up 4 bases and J gave up 2 bases, with 14 bases separating them. CDR3 sequence: CASSSDRTYNTGELFF. Here the CDR3 DNA reads TGTGCCAGCAGCTCTGACAGGACTTATAACACCGGGGAGCTGTTTTTT.

This clone was seen a handful of times. This chain joins TRBV10-3 and TRBJ1-1; D perhaps matches TRBD1 (5 bases). Trimming took 8 bases from V and 5 from J, leaving 12 bases between them. This CDR3 is built from 12 residues. Germline CDR1 reads ENHRY; CDR2 reads SYGVKD. CDR3 bases: TGTGCCATCCGGACAATGGGTACTGAAGCTTTCTTT. Translated: CAIRTMGTEAFF.

This clone was seen a handful of times. The rearrangement joins TRBV4-3 to TRBJ2-2; the match to TRBD2 covers 7 bases. V lost 0 bases and J lost 2; bases outside the gene matches: 6. The germline V gene encodes CDR1 LGHNA and CDR2 YSLEER. The CDR3 spans 17 residues. The CDR3 bases are TGCGCCAGCAGCCAAGATTGGGCTAGCGGTAACACCGGGGAGCTGTTTTTT. Translated: CASSQDWASGNTGELFF.

This clone has more than one count but fewer than ten. This chain connects TRBV5-1 to TRBJ2-1; D gene ambiguous. In germline, CDR1 is SGHRS, CDR2 YFSETQ. The CDR3 is 13 amino acids. Trimming cost V 0 bases and J 5 bases, with 6 bases left between them. CDR3 sequence: CASSLAGHNEQFF. The CDR3 DNA follows: TGCGCCAGCAGCTTGGCCGGACACAATGAGCAGTTCTTC.

DNA of the CDR3: TGTGCCAGCAGAGAAAGACAGGGGGCGGGGGACACCGGGGAGCTGTTTTTT. Its protein is CASRERQGAGDTGELFF. The chain recombines TRBV2 with TRBJ2-2; 10 bases line up with TRBD1. This CDR3 has 17 residues. Losses at the gene ends were 6 bases for V and 3 bases for J; bases not matched to a gene: 10. From germline, CDR1 is SNHLY and CDR2 FYNNEI. Together with reference TRBV2 and TRBJ2-2, the CDR3 gives the full variable domain: EPEVTQTPSHQVTQMGQEVILRCVPISNHLYFYWYRQILGQKVEFLVSFYNNEISEKSEIFDDQFSVERPDGSNFTLKIRSTKLEDSAMYFCASRERQGAGDTGELFFGEGSRLTVL.